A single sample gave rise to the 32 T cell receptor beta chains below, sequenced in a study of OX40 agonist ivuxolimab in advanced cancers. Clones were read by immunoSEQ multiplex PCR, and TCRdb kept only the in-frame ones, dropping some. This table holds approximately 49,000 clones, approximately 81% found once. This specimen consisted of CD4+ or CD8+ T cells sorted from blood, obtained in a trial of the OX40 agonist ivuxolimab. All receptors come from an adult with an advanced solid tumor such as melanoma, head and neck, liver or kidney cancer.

CDR3 coding DNA: TGTGCCAGCATATCGGGCCTCTATGGCTACACCTTC. Translation: CASISGLYGYTF. V gene TRBV28 combines with J gene TRBJ1-2; D gene uncertain. V was clipped by 7 bases and J by 4 bases, with 10 bases between them. The CDR3 has 12 residues. Germline loops: CDR1 MDHEN, CDR2 SYDVKM.

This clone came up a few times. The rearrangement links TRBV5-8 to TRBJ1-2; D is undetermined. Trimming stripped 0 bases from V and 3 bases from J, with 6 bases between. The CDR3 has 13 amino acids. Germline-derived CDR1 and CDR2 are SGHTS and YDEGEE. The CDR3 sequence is CASSLGGHYGYTF. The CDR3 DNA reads TGTGCCAGCAGCTTGGGTGGGCACTATGGCTACACCTTC.

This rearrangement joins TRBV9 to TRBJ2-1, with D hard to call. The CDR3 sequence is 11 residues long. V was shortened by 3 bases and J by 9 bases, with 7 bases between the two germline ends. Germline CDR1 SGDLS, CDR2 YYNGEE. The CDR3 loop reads CASSDLSEQFF. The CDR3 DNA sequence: TGTGCCAGCAGCGACTTAAGTGAGCAGTTCTTC.

CDR3 in DNA: TGTGCCAGCAGTTACGGACTAGGGGTCGGCGAGCAGTACTTC. Translation: CASSYGLGVGEQYF. The V gene is TRBV6-5, the J gene TRBJ2-7; 7 bases agree with TRBD2. The CDR3 is made up of 14 amino acids. With 2 bases clipped from V and 6 bases from J, the junction kept 7 bases outside the gene matches. CDR1 is MNHEY and CDR2 is SVGAGI in the germline V gene.

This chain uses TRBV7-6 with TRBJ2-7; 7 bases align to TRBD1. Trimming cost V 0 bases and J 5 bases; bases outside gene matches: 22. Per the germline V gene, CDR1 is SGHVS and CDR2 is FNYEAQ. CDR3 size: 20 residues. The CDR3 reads CASSLAVTTDGTAVDNEQYF. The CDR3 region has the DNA TGTGCCAGCAGCTTAGCGGTAACCACCGATGGGACAGCAGTCGACAACGAGCAGTACTTC.

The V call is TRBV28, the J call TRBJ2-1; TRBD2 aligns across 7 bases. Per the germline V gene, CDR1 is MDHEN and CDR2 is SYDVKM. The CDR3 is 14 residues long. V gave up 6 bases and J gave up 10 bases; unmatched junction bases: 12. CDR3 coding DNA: TGTGCCAGCAGACCGGGACTATCGAATCTAGAGCAGTTCTTC. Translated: CASRPGLSNLEQFF.

This chain's CDR3 is CASSLGGEGADTQYF. The CDR3 bases are TGTGCCAGCAGCTTAGGCGGAGAGGGGGCAGATACGCAGTATTTT. The chain combines TRBV13 with TRBJ2-3, with D possibly matching TRBD1 (6 bases). Trimming removed 0 bases at V and 4 bases at J, with 11 bases between. Germline lookup yields CDR1 PRHDT and CDR2 FYEKMQ (reference sequence). This CDR3 is 15 amino acids long.

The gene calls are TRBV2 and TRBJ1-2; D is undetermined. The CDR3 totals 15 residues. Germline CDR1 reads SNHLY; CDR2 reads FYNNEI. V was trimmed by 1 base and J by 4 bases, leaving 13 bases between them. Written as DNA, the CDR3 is TGTGCCAGCAGTGAAGATAACCGACGAGTCTATGGCTACACCTTC. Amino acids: CASSEDNRRVYGYTF.

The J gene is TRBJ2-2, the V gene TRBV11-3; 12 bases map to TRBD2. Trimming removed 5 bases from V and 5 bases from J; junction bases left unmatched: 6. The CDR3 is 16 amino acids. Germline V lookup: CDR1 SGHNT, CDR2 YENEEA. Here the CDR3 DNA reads TGTGCCAGCAGCGCGACTAGCGGGGGTCATACCGGGGAGCTGTTTTTT. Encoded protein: CASSATSGGHTGELFF.

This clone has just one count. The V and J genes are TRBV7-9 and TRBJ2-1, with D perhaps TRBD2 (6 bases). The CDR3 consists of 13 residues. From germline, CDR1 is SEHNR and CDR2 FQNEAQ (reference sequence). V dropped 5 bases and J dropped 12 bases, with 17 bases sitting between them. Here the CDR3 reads CASSRPGLPRQFF. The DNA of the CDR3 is TGTGCCAGCAGCCGACCGGGACTGCCCCGGCAGTTCTTC. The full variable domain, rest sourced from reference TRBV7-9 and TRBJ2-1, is DTGVSQNPRHKITKRGQNVTFRCDPISEHNRLYWYRQTLGQGPEFLTYFQNEAQLEKSRLLSDRFSAERPKGSFSTLEIQRTEQGDSAMYLCASSRPGLPRQFFGPGTRLTVL.

CDR3 nucleotide sequence: TGTGCCAGCAGCGTAGGTACGAAGAGCAGGGGCGCTGAAGCTTTCTTT. Encoded protein: CASSVGTKSRGAEAFF. The chain carries TRBV9 and TRBJ1-1; perhaps TRBD1 as D (6 bases). Germline CDR1 SGDLS, CDR2 YYNGEE. Trimming stripped 0 bases from V and 6 bases from J, with 18 bases between. The CDR3 has 16 amino acids.

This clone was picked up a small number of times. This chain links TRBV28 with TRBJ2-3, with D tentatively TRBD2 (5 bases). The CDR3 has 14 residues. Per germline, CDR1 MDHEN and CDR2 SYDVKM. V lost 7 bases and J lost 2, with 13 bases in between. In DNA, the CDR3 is TGTGCCAGCAAGGTGGTGGACTCCACAGATACGCAGTATTTT. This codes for CASKVVDSTDTQYF.

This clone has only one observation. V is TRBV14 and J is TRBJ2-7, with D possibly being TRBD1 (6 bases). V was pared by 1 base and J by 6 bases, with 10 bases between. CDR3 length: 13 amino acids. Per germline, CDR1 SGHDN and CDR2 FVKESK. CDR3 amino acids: CASSQGRGSEQYV. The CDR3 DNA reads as TGTGCCAGCAGCCAAGGAAGGGGGAGCGAGCAGTACGTC.

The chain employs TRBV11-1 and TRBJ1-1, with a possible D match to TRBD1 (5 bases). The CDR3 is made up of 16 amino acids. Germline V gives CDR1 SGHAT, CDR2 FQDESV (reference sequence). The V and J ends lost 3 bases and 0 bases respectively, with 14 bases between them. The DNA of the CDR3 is TGTGCCAGCAGCTTGGCGATTGGGACGGTGAACACTGAAGCTTTCTTT. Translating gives CASSLAIGTVNTEAFF.

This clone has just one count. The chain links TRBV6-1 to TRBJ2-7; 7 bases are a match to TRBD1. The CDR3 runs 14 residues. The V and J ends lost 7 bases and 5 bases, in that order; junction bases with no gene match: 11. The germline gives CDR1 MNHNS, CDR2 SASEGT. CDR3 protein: CASIETGTVDEQYF. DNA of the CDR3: TGTGCCAGCATAGAGACCGGGACAGTGGACGAGCAGTACTTC.

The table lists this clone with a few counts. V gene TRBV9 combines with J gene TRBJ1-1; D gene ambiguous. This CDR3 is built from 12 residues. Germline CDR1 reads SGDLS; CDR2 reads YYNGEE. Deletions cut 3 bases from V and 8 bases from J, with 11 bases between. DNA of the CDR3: TGTGCCAGCAGCGCAGTTGAAGGAGAAGCTTTCTTT. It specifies CASSAVEGEAFF.

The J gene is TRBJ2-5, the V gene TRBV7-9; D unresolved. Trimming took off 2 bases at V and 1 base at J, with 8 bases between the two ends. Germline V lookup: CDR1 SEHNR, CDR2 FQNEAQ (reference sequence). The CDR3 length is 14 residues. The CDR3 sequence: CASSLYGPQETQYF. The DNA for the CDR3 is TGTGCCAGCAGCTTATATGGCCCCCAAGAGACCCAGTACTTC.

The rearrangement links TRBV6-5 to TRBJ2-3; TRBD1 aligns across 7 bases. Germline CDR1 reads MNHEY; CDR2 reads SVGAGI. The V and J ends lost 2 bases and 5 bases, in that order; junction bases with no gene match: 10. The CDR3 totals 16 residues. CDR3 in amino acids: CASSYGGRGPGDTQYF. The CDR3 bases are TGTGCCAGCAGTTACGGAGGAAGGGGGCCTGGAGATACGCAGTATTTT.

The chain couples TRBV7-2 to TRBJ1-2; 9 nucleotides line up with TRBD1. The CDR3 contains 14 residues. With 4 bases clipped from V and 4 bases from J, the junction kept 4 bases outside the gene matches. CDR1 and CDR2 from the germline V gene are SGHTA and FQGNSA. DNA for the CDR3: TGTGCCAGCAGCTCGGGACAGGGAGGCTATGGCTACACCTTC. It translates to CASSSGQGGYGYTF.

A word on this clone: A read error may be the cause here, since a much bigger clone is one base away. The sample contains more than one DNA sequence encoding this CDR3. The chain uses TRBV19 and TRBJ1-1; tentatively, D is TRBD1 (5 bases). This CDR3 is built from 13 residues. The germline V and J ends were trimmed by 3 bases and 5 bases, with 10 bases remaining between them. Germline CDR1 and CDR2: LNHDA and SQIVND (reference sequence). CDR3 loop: CASSIGEGTEAFF. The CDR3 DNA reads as TGTGCCAGTAGTATCGGGGAGGGGACTGAAGCTTTCTTT.

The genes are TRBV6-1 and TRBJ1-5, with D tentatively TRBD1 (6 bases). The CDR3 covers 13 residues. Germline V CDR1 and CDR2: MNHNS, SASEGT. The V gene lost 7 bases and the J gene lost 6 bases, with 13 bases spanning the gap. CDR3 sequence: CASKSGEAQPQHF. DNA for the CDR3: TGTGCCAGCAAGTCAGGGGAGGCTCAGCCCCAGCATTTT.

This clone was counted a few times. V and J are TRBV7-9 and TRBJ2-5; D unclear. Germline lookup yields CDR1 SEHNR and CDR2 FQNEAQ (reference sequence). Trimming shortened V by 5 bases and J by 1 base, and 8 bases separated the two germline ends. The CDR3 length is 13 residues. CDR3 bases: TGTGCCAGCAGCCCCTTTACCCAAGAGACCCAGTACTTC. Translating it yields CASSPFTQETQYF.

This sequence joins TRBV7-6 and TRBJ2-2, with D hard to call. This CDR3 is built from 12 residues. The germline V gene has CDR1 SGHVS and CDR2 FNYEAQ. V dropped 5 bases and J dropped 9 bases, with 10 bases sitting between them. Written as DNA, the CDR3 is TGTGCCAGCAGCACAAAGACTTGGGAGCTGTTTTTT. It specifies CASSTKTWELFF. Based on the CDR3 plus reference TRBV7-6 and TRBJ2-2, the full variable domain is GAGVSQSPRYKVTKRGQDVALRCDPISGHVSLYWYRQALGQGPEFLTYFNYEAQQDKSGLPNDRFSAERPEGSISTLTIQRTEQRDSAMYRCASSTKTWELFFGEGSRLTVL.

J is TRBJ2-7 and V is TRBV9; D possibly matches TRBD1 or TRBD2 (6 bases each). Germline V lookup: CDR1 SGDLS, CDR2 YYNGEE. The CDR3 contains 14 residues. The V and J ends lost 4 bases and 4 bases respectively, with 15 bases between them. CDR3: CASSPEGGAYEQYF. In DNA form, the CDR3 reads TGTGCCAGCAGCCCCGAGGGGGGCGCATACGAGCAGTACTTC.

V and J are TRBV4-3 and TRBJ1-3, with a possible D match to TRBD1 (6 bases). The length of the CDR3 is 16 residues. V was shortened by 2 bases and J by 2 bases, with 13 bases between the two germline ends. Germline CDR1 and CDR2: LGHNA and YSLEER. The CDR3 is CASSQRLQGPGNTIYF. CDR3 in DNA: TGCGCCAGCAGCCAACGTTTACAGGGCCCTGGAAACACCATATATTTT.

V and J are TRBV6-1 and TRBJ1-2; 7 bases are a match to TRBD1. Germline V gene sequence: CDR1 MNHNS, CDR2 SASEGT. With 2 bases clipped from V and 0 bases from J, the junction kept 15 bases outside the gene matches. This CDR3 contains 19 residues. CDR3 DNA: TGTGCCAGCAGTGAAAGATGGGGTGCAGGGGGAGTGACTAACTATGGCTACACCTTC. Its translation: CASSERWGAGGVTNYGYTF.

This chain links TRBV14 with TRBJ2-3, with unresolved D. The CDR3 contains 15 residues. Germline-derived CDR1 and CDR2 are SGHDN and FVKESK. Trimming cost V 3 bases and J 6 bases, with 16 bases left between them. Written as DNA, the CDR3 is TGTGCCAGCAGCCAGGGTCGTAGTACCTCGGATACGCAGTATTTT. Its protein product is CASSQGRSTSDTQYF.

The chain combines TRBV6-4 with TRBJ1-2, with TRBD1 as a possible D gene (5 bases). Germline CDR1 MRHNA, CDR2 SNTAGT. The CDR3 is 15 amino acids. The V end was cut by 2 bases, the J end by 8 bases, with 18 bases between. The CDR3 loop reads CASSDTPQALMGYTF. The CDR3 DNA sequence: TGTGCCAGCAGTGACACCCCACAGGCCCTTATGGGCTACACCTTC.

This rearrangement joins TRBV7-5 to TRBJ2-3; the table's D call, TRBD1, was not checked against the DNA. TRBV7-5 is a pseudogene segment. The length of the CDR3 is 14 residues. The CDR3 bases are TGTGTCAGAAGCAGGGGAAGGAGCACAGATACGCAGTATTTT. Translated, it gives CVRSRGRSTDTQYF.

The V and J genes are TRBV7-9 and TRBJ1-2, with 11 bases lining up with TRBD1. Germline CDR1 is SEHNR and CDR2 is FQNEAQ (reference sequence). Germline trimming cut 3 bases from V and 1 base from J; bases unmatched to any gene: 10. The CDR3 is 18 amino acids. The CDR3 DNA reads TGTGCCAGCAGCTTGGACAGGGGGCTTTCTTTTTTTAACTATGGCTACACCTTC. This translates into CASSLDRGLSFFNYGYTF.

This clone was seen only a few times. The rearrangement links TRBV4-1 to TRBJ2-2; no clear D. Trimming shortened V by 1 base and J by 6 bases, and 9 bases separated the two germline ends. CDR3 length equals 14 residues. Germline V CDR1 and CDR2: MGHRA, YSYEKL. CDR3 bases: TGCGCCAGCAGCCAAGGACTGAATTCCGGGGAGCTGTTTTTT. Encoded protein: CASSQGLNSGELFF.

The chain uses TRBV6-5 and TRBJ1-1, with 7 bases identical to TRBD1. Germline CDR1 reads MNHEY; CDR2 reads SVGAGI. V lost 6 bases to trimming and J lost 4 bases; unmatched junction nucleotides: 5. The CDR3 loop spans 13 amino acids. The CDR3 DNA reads TGTGCCAGCAGCCAGACAGGGCCCACTGAAGCTTTCTTT. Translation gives CASSQTGPTEAFF.